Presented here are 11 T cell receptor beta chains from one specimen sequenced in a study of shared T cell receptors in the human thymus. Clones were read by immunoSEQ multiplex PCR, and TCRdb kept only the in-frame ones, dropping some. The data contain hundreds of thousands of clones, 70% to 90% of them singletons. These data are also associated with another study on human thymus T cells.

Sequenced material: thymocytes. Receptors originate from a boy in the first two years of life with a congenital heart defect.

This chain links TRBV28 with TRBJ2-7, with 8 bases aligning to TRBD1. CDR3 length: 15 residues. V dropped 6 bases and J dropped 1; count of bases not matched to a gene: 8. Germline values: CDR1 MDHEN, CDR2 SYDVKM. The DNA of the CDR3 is TGTGCCAGCAGGCCGGACAGGGTAGGATCCTACGAGCAGTACTTC. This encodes CASRPDRVGSYEQYF.

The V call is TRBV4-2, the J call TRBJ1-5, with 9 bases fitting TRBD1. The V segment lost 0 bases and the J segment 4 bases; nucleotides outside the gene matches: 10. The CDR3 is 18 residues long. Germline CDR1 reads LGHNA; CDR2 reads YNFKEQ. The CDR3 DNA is TGTGCCAGCAGCCAAGATGGGGGACAGGGCGGTGGTAATCAGCCCCAGCATTTT. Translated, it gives CASSQDGGQGGGNQPQHF.

DNA of the CDR3: TGTGCCAGCAGATCCGGACAGGGAAGCACTGAAGCTTTCTTT. Its protein is CASRSGQGSTEAFF. The rearrangement joins TRBV28 to TRBJ1-1, with 8 bases fitting TRBD1. CDR1 is MDHEN and CDR2 is SYDVKM in the germline V gene. The trim removed 6 bases at V and 4 bases at J, leaving 7 bases unmatched. The CDR3 runs 14 residues.

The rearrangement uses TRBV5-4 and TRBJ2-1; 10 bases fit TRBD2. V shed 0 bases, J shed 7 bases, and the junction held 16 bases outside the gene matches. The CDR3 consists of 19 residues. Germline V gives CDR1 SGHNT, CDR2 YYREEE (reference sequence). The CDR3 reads CASSLAVVVEREGRNEQFF. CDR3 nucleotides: TGTGCCAGCAGCTTGGCCGTTGTGGTGGAGCGGGAGGGTAGAAATGAGCAGTTCTTC.

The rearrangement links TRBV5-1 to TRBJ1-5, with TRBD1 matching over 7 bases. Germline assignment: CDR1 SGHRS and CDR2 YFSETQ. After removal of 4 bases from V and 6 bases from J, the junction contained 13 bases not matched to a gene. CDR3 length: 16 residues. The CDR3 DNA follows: TGCGCCAGCAGCGAGTACCCGACAGGGTGGACTCAGCCCCAGCATTTT. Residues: CASSEYPTGWTQPQHF. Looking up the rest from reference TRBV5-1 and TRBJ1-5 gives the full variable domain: KAGVTQTPRYLIKTRGQQVTLSCSPISGHRSVSWYQQTPGQGLQFLFEYFSETQRNKGNFPGRFSGRQFSNSRSEMNVSTLELGDSALYLCASSEYPTGWTQPQHFGDGTRLSIL.

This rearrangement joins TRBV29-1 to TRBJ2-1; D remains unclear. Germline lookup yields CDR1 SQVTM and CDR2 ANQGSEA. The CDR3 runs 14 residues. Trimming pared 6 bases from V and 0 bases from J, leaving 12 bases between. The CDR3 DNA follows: TGCAGCGTGACCGGGTTGTCCTCCTACAATGAGCAGTTCTTC. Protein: CSVTGLSSYNEQFF.

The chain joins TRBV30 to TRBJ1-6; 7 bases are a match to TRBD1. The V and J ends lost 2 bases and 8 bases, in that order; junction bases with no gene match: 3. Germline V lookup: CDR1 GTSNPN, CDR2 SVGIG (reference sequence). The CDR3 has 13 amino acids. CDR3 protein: CAWSTGADSPLHF. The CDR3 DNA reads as TGTGCCTGGAGTACAGGGGCGGATTCACCCCTCCACTTT. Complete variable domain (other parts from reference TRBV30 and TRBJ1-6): SQTIHQWPATLVQPVGSPLSLECTVEGTSNPNLYWYRQAAGRGLQLLFYSVGIGQISSEVPQNLSASRPQDRQFILSSKKLLLSDSGFYLCAWSTGADSPLHFGNGTRLTVT.

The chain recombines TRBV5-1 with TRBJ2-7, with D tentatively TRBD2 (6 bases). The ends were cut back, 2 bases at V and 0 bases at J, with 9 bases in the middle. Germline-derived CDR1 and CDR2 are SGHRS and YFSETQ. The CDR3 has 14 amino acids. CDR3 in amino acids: CASSFSGYSYEQYF. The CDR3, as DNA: TGCGCCAGCAGCTTTAGCGGATACTCCTACGAGCAGTACTTC.

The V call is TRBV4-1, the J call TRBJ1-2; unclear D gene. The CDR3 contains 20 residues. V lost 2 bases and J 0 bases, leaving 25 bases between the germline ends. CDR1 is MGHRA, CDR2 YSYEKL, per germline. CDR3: CASSQSREYAEAEANYGYTF. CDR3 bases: TGCGCCAGCAGCCAAAGTCGAGAGTACGCTGAGGCAGAAGCTAACTATGGCTACACCTTC.

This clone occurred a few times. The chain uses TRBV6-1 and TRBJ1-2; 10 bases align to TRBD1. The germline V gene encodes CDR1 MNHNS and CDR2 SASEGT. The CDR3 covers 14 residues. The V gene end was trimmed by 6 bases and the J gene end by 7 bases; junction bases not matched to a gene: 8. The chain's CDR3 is CASRPGQGRTGYTF. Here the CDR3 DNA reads TGTGCCAGCAGACCGGGACAGGGGCGGACTGGCTACACCTTC.

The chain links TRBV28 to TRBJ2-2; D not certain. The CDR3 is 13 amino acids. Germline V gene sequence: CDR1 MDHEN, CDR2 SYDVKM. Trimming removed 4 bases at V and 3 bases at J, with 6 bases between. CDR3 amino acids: CASSSPDTGELFF. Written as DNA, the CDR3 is TGTGCCAGCAGTTCACCAGACACCGGGGAGCTGTTTTTT.